This T cell receptor (beta chain) appears in the sequencing data of a study of identifying expanded T cells in peripheral blood. In the case of this clone: The antigen remains undetermined.

Profiled with immunoSEQ multiplex PCR; TCRdb holds only in-frame clones, not every one. The sample includes about 83,000 clones, about 88% seen only once; the top ten take roughly 2.8%. During the collection period, no donor immune events like infections were recorded. General study results and limits: Across healthy donors, higher total template counts meant significantly greater roughly 2-week count variance. Technical replicates showed about 1.1 changed clones; roughly two weeks about 16; four weeks 19.

J was trimmed by 5 bases and V by 4 bases; bases with no gene match: 10. The CDR3 has 16 amino acids. The rearrangement links TRBV5-3 to TRBJ2-1; TRBD1 matches at 9 bases. TRBV5-3 carries the ORF label, with uncertain function. Sequencing was done on a sample of blood. This receptor was identified in a person aged 18 to 75 in good health. The CDR3 sequence is CARSPRTNRGHNEQFF. CDR3 DNA: TGTGCCAGAAGCCCCCGGACTAACAGGGGGCACAATGAGCAGTTCTTC.